These 18 T cell receptor beta chains were sequenced from one sample in a study of T cell responses to AZD1222 COVID-19 vaccine. Profiling relied on immunoSEQ multiplex PCR, and the TCRdb table lists in-frame clones only, not all of them. Among approximately 120,000 clones, 88% were seen once, and the ten largest hold 4.4%. Sequencing used peripheral blood, obtained on day 0 of AZD1222 vaccination. The origin of the receptors is an adult in good health.

This rearrangement joins TRBV25-1 to TRBJ1-2, with a weak D call TRBD1 (5 bases). The CDR3 is made up of 15 amino acids. Trimming shortened V by 6 bases and J by 0 bases, and 14 bases separated the two germline ends. Germline loops: CDR1 MGHDK, CDR2 SYGVNS. Here the CDR3 reads CASRAPGGSNYGYTF. The CDR3 nucleotides read TGTGCCAGCAGGGCTCCCGGGGGATCTAACTATGGCTACACCTTC.

The chain recombines TRBV7-8 with TRBJ2-7; D may be TRBD2 (6 bases). The V gene's germline CDR1 is SGHVS and CDR2 FQNEAQ. The CDR3 runs 15 residues. The germline V and J ends were trimmed by 1 base and 5 bases, with 15 bases remaining between them. CDR3 residues: CASSLVRAGRHEQYF. In DNA form, the CDR3 reads TGTGCCAGCAGCTTAGTAAGGGCAGGGAGGCACGAGCAGTACTTC.

The chain links TRBV11-3 to TRBJ1-6, with D possibly being TRBD1 (5 bases). Germline V gene sequence: CDR1 SGHNT, CDR2 YENEEA. This CDR3 spans 15 amino acids. V was shortened by 1 base and J by 10 bases, with 14 bases between the two germline ends. The CDR3 region is CASSLGRGRDSPLHF. CDR3 sequence (DNA): TGTGCCAGCAGCTTAGGGAGGGGCAGGGACTCACCCCTCCACTTT.

The genes are TRBV7-2 and TRBJ2-7; D is possibly TRBD1 or TRBD2 (5 bases each). CDR1 SGHTA and CDR2 FQGNSA come from the germline V gene. CDR3 length equals 14 residues. Trimming removed 4 bases at V and 6 bases at J, with 16 bases between. This chain's CDR3 is CASSSSSAGTEQYF. The CDR3 nucleotides are TGTGCCAGCAGCTCAAGCTCGGCAGGGACCGAGCAGTACTTC.

The sample holds one count of this clone. The J gene is TRBJ1-2, the V gene TRBV14; TRBD1 agrees at 9 bases. Losses at the gene ends were 2 bases for V and 2 bases for J; bases not matched to a gene: 3. The CDR3 is made up of 15 amino acids. Germline V gene sequence: CDR1 SGHDN, CDR2 FVKESK. DNA for the CDR3: TGTGCCAGCAGCCAATGGACAGGGGTGAACTATGGCTACACCTTC. Its protein product is CASSQWTGVNYGYTF.

This chain links TRBV6-5 with TRBJ2-7; D not resolved. This CDR3 has 14 residues. Germline values: CDR1 MNHEY, CDR2 SVGAGI. V shed 2 bases and J shed 6 bases, with 14 bases lying between them. DNA for the CDR3: TGTGCCAGCAGTTACGAGCGCCTAATCCCCGAGCAGTACTTC. Amino acids: CASSYERLIPEQYF.

This chain joins TRBV28 and TRBJ1-1; D uncertain. The CDR3 extends over 14 amino acids. Germline V gives CDR1 MDHEN, CDR2 SYDVKM. V was cut by 3 bases and J by 1 base, with 9 bases left in between. Written as DNA, the CDR3 is TGTGCCAGCAGTTTTTTAGGGAAGAACACTGAAGCTTTCTTT. Residues: CASSFLGKNTEAFF.

The chain recombines TRBV5-8 with TRBJ2-1; D is ambiguous. The V end lost 4 bases, the J end lost 2 bases, and 16 bases lay between the germline ends. The CDR3 covers 16 residues. Germline lookup yields CDR1 SGHTS and CDR2 YDEGEE. For the CDR3, the DNA is TGTGCCAGCAGCCTCCATCAGGCGTCTACCTACAATGAGCAGTTCTTC. Translating it yields CASSLHQASTYNEQFF.

The chain recombines TRBV28 with TRBJ1-1; 7 nucleotides agree with TRBD1. The CDR3 is made up of 14 amino acids. Germline V gene data show CDR1 as MDHEN and CDR2 as SYDVKM. Trimming took 2 bases from V and 5 from J; bases not matched to a gene: 5. CDR3 amino acids: CASSLDRVGTEAFF. In DNA, the CDR3 is TGTGCCAGCAGTTTAGACAGGGTGGGGACTGAAGCTTTCTTT.

This clone appeared a single time. V is TRBV7-9 and J is TRBJ2-5; D is possibly TRBD2 (5 bases). The CDR3 covers 12 residues. Trimming stripped 7 bases from V and 5 bases from J, with 11 bases between. Germline CDR1 reads SEHNR; CDR2 reads FQNEAQ (reference sequence). CDR3 DNA: TGTGCCAGCATAGCGACTGGGGAGACCCAGTACTTC. The encoded protein is CASIATGETQYF.

This chain links TRBV3-1 (or the pseudogene TRBV3-2) with TRBJ2-1, with D possibly TRBD2 on 5 matching bases. The CDR3 runs 14 residues. Germline loops: CDR1 LGHDT, CDR2 YNNKEL (reference sequence). The V and J ends lost 1 base and 3 bases respectively, with 7 bases between them. In DNA, the CDR3 is TGTGCCAGCAGCCAAGCGGGAAACTACAATGAGCAGTTCTTC. It yields the protein CASSQAGNYNEQFF.

The CDR3 bases are TGTGCCATCAGTGACCGTGTAACGCAGTATTTT. Protein sequence: CAISDRVTQYF. The gene calls are TRBV10-3 and TRBJ2-3; D not certain. The CDR3 is made up of 11 amino acids. CDR1 is ENHRY, CDR2 SYGVKD, per germline. V was pared by 3 bases and J by 9 bases, with 7 bases between.

The sample holds one count of this clone. V gene TRBV4-1 combines with J gene TRBJ2-7, with 8 bases identical to TRBD1. The J segment lost 3 bases and the V segment lost 3 bases, leaving 4 bases of the junction unmatched. This CDR3 spans 14 amino acids. Germline V CDR1 and CDR2: MGHRA, YSYEKL. The DNA of the CDR3 is TGCGCCAGCAGCCACCCTGGACAGGGCTACGAGCAGTACTTC. Its protein is CASSHPGQGYEQYF.

This chain links TRBV15 with TRBJ1-1, with D perhaps matching TRBD1 (6 bases). The length of the CDR3 is 13 residues. In germline, CDR1 is LNHNV, CDR2 YYDKDF (reference sequence). V lost 8 bases and J 1 base, leaving 11 bases between the germline ends. The CDR3 nucleotides read TGTGCCACCGCGGGACACCAGAACACTGAAGCTTTCTTT. As protein: CATAGHQNTEAFF.

The chain is built from TRBV19 and TRBJ1-5; tentatively, D is TRBD1 (5 bases). CDR1 is LNHDA, CDR2 SQIVND, per germline (reference sequence). V lost 3 bases, J lost 5 bases, and 17 bases lay in between. The CDR3 is made up of 16 amino acids. CDR3 region: CASSMGTRDPYQPQHF. The CDR3 DNA follows: TGTGCCAGTAGTATGGGGACCCGGGACCCGTATCAGCCCCAGCATTTT.

The V gene is TRBV10-3, the J gene TRBJ1-1, with 7 nucleotides matching TRBD1. V dropped 10 bases and J dropped 1; count of bases not matched to a gene: 6. The germline gives CDR1 ENHRY, CDR2 SYGVKD. The CDR3 is 13 amino acids. The CDR3 reads CANRQGANTEAFF. CDR3 nucleotides: TGTGCCAATCGACAGGGTGCGAACACTGAAGCTTTCTTT.

The chain employs TRBV5-1 and TRBJ2-1; D perhaps matches TRBD2 (6 bases). V lost 0 bases and J lost 5, with 12 bases in between. This CDR3 region has 15 residues. The germline V gene encodes CDR1 SGHRS and CDR2 YFSETQ. CDR3 DNA: TGCGCCAGCAGCTTGGCGCTAGCGCACAACAATGAGCAGTTCTTC. Protein product: CASSLALAHNNEQFF.

The rearrangement uses TRBV5-1 and TRBJ2-1; the match to TRBD2 covers 10 bases. Germline V gene lookup returns CDR1 SGHRS and CDR2 YFSETQ. The CDR3 contains 14 residues. Losses at the gene ends were 3 bases for V and 8 bases for J; bases not matched to a gene: 5. The CDR3 DNA reads TGCGCCAGCAGCTGGAGACTAGCGGGCTATGAGCAGTTCTTC. As protein: CASSWRLAGYEQFF.